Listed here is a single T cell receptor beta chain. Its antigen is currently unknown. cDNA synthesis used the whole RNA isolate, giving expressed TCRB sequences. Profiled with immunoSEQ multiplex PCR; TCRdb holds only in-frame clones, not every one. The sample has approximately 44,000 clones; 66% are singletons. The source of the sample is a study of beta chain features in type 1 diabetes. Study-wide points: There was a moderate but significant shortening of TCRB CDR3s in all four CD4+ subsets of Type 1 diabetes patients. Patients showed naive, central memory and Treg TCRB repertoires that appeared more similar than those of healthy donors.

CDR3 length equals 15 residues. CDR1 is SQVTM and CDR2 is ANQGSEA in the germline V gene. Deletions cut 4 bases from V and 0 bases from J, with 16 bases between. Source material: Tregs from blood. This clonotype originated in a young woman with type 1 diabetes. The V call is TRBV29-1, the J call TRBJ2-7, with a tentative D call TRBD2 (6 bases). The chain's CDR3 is CSVVGSAGTSYEQYF. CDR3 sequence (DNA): TGCAGCGTTGTTGGGTCGGCGGGGACCTCCTACGAGCAGTACTTC.